Each of the 20 T cell receptor beta chains below was sequenced from the same sample in a study of T cell responses to AZD1222 COVID-19 vaccine. Clones were sequenced by immunoSEQ multiplex PCR, and TCRdb holds only the in-frame ones, with some missing. This table has about 270,000 clones, roughly 93% appearing once. The sequencing here drew on peripheral blood, taken 28 days after the second AZD1222 dose. The receptors originated from an adult who received the AZD1222 COVID-19 vaccine.

The chain employs TRBV5-4 and TRBJ2-1, with TRBD2 matching 9 bases. The V and J ends lost 0 bases and 5 bases, in that order; junction bases with no gene match: 3. The germline CDR1 and CDR2 sequences are SGHNT and YYREEE (reference sequence). The CDR3 loop spans 15 amino acids. As DNA, the CDR3 is TGTGCCAGCAGCTTGGTAGCGGGAGTGGACAATGAGCAGTTCTTC. Residues: CASSLVAGVDNEQFF.

This chain links TRBV5-4 with TRBJ1-2; 9 nucleotides line up with TRBD1. This CDR3 is built from 16 residues. Germline CDR1 is SGHNT and CDR2 is YYREEE (reference sequence). After removal of 0 bases from V and 5 bases from J, the junction contained 8 bases not matched to a gene. Here the CDR3 reads CASSLGQGVEGYGYTF. CDR3 nucleotides: TGTGCCAGCAGCTTGGGACAGGGGGTAGAAGGTTATGGCTACACCTTC.

This rearrangement joins TRBV7-2 to TRBJ2-7; a weak D match, TRBD2 (6 bases). Germline-derived CDR1 and CDR2 are SGHTA and FQGNSA. Trimming removed 4 bases from V and 7 bases from J, with 17 bases in between. This CDR3 is built from 14 residues. DNA for the CDR3: TGTGCCAGCAGCTATGAGGGAGGCCCGAGGGAGCAGTACTTC. Translated: CASSYEGGPREQYF.

This clone was detected only once. The chain employs TRBV28 and TRBJ1-4; 8 bases are a match to TRBD1. V lost 5 bases and J lost 4; bases outside the gene matches: 6. This CDR3 has 15 residues. Germline V gene data show CDR1 as MDHEN and CDR2 as SYDVKM. Written as DNA, the CDR3 is TGTGCCAGCAGTCAGACAGGGGAATATAATGAAAAACTGTTTTTT. Protein product: CASSQTGEYNEKLFF.

The V and J genes are TRBV10-3 and TRBJ1-1; D unclear. The germline CDR1 and CDR2 sequences are ENHRY and SYGVKD. With 0 bases removed from V and 4 bases from J, the gap between germline ends came to 12 bases. The length of the CDR3 is 15 residues. The CDR3 DNA reads as TGTGCCATCAGTGAGTCGAAGAGCTCGGGCACTGAAGCTTTCTTT. Its protein product is CAISESKSSGTEAFF.

The chain joins TRBV6-5 to TRBJ2-7; 12 nucleotides match TRBD2. Germline loops: CDR1 MNHEY, CDR2 SVGAGI. Unmatched junction bases numbered 9, after V lost 6 bases and J lost 6 bases. The CDR3 is 15 residues long. CDR3 in DNA: TGTGCCAGCAGCCACTCTAGCGGGAGGGCCCTCGAGCAGTACTTC. Residues: CASSHSSGRALEQYF.

The rearrangement uses TRBV27 and TRBJ2-5; D gene uncertain. The germline V gene encodes CDR1 MNHEY and CDR2 SMNVEV (reference sequence). The CDR3 loop spans 12 amino acids. V was trimmed by 6 bases and J by 4 bases, leaving 9 bases between them. DNA of the CDR3: TGTGCCAGCAGCCGGAAGGGAGAGACCCAGTACTTC. Its translation: CASSRKGETQYF.

The CDR3 protein is CASRSGPANEQFF. In DNA form, the CDR3 reads TGTGCCAGCAGGAGCGGGCCTGCGAATGAGCAGTTCTTC. The chain employs TRBV2 and TRBJ2-1, with D perhaps matching TRBD2 (6 bases). V was trimmed by 6 bases and J by 7 bases, leaving 13 bases between them. CDR1 and CDR2 from the germline V gene are SNHLY and FYNNEI. CDR3 length: 13 residues.

The gene calls are TRBV6-2 or TRBV6-3 and TRBJ2-5, with 7 nucleotides matching TRBD2. This CDR3 comprises 15 residues. Germline CDR1 and CDR2: MNHEY and SVGEGT. V lost 0 bases, J lost 7 bases, and 8 bases stayed unmatched. The CDR3, as DNA: TGTGCCAGCAGTTACTCGCGGGGGTCGGTCGGGACCCAGTACTTC. Its protein is CASSYSRGSVGTQYF.

This rearrangement joins TRBV3-1 (or the pseudogene TRBV3-2) to TRBJ1-4; D not certain. Germline loops: CDR1 LGHDT, CDR2 YNNKEL (reference sequence). There are 13 residues in the CDR3. Trimming shortened V by 3 bases and J by 8 bases, and 10 bases separated the two germline ends. The CDR3 spells CASSHTAREKLFF. The CDR3 region has the DNA TGTGCCAGCAGCCATACGGCTCGGGAAAAACTGTTTTTT.

The rearrangement uses TRBV18 and TRBJ2-2; 8 bases map to TRBD1. The CDR3 has 13 amino acids. Germline CDR1 is KGHSH and CDR2 is LQKENI. The V gene end was trimmed by 9 bases and the J gene end by 4 bases; junction bases not matched to a gene: 4. CDR3 nucleotides: TGTGCCAGTCAGGGGGCCGCCACCGGGGAGCTGTTTTTT. This sequence encodes CASQGAATGELFF.

The rearrangement joins TRBV7-3 to TRBJ1-1; the match to TRBD1 covers 8 bases. The CDR3 runs 14 residues. V was clipped by 3 bases and J by 5 bases; unmatched bases: 5. The germline V gene encodes CDR1 SGHTA and CDR2 FQGTGA. CDR3 bases: TGTGCCAGCAGCTTGTCAGGGGGCGAAACTGAAGCTTTCTTT. Translating it yields CASSLSGGETEAFF.

This chain uses TRBV29-1 with TRBJ1-4, with D unresolved. This CDR3 is 11 amino acids long. Between the trimmed V and J ends, which lost 3 bases and 7 bases, there was a span of 6 bases. The germline V gene encodes CDR1 SQVTM and CDR2 ANQGSEA. CDR3 nucleotide sequence: TGCAGCGTTGAGTGGCGTGAAAAACTGTTTTTT. Translated, it gives CSVEWREKLFF. Full variable domain (rest looked up from reference TRBV29-1 and TRBJ1-4): SAVISQKPSRDICQRGTSLTIQCQVDSQVTMMFWYRQQPGQSLTLIATANQGSEATYESGFVIDKFPISRPNLTFSTLTVSNMSPEDSSIYLCSVEWREKLFFGSGTQLSVL.

The rearrangement uses TRBV6-5 and TRBJ1-6; D remains unclear. The CDR3 covers 12 residues. Germline assignment: CDR1 MNHEY and CDR2 SVGAGI. V lost 6 bases to trimming and J lost 7 bases, with 7 bases between them. CDR3 bases: TGTGCCAGCAGCCGGGAGAATTCACCCCTCCACTTT. It translates to CASSRENSPLHF.

The chain is built from TRBV11-2 and TRBJ1-2, with 9 bases matching TRBD1. Germline V gives CDR1 SGHAT, CDR2 FQNNGV. The CDR3 has 14 residues. Trimming at V came to 5 bases and at J to 6 bases, leaving 7 bases not matched to a gene. DNA for the CDR3: TGTGCCAGCAGCGCGCGGTGGACAGGGGATGGCTACACCTTC. Encoded protein: CASSARWTGDGYTF.

The chain joins TRBV29-1 to TRBJ2-7; the match to TRBD1 covers 7 bases. The V segment lost 8 bases and the J segment 3 bases; nucleotides outside the gene matches: 10. Germline V lookup: CDR1 SQVTM, CDR2 ANQGSEA. The CDR3 runs to 13 residues. The CDR3 region has the DNA TGCAGCACCTTGGAGACAGGGAGCTACGAGCAGTACTTC. Translation gives CSTLETGSYEQYF.

The chain links TRBV5-4 to TRBJ1-1, with D possibly being TRBD1 (6 bases). Germline values: CDR1 SGHNT, CDR2 YYREEE (reference sequence). This CDR3 spans 13 amino acids. The V and J ends lost 0 bases and 6 bases respectively, with 9 bases between them. The CDR3 spells CASSLAGGAEAFF. DNA for the CDR3: TGTGCCAGCAGCTTGGCCGGGGGCGCTGAAGCTTTCTTT.

To note about this clone: This specimen includes other DNA sequences encoding the same CDR3. The V gene is TRBV3-1 (or the pseudogene TRBV3-2), the J gene TRBJ2-7; D is uncertain. The CDR3 covers 11 residues. Germline CDR1 LGHDT, CDR2 YNNKEL (reference sequence). Trimming took off 3 bases at V and 4 bases at J, with 4 bases between the two ends. CDR3 protein: CASSQVYEQYF. Written as DNA, the CDR3 is TGTGCCAGCAGCCAGGTTTACGAGCAGTACTTC.

V is TRBV6-2 or TRBV6-3 and J is TRBJ1-2; D unclear. The ends were cut back, 0 bases at V and 2 bases at J, with 4 bases in the middle. The germline V gene has CDR1 MNHEY and CDR2 SVGEGT. This CDR3 region has 13 residues. CDR3 nucleotides: TGTGCCAGCAGTTACTCGGACAACTATGGCTACACCTTC. Translation gives CASSYSDNYGYTF.

The V call is TRBV19, the J call TRBJ1-1; 7 nucleotides agree with TRBD1. This CDR3 is built from 15 residues. Trimming took 5 bases from V and 10 from J; bases not matched to a gene: 16. Germline V gives CDR1 LNHDA, CDR2 SQIVND (reference sequence). The CDR3 DNA is TGTGCCAGTAGTTCTTTTACAGGGGACCGTAGGGGAGCTTTCTTT. Encoded protein: CASSSFTGDRRGAFF.